This TCR beta chain was captured by sequencing in a study of PD-L1 blockade in urothelial cancer. Overall study context: At 6 weeks and at 3 weeks (second dose) after treatment start, blood was analyzed. A median blood sample held approximately 150,000 T cells and roughly 79,000 unique TCRs.

The CDR3 has 14 amino acids. V lost 0 bases, J lost 7 bases, and 5 bases stayed unmatched. The V gene's germline CDR1 is LNHNV and CDR2 YYDKDF (reference sequence). Time point defined: pretreatment peripheral blood. A note on this clone: Its antigen remains unknown.

Generated by immunoSEQ multiplex PCR, the TCRdb table keeps only in-frame clones and is missing some. Of under 70,000 clones in the sample, about 85% are singletons; the top ten hold approximately 14%. Broader study findings: Where pretreatment blood TCR clonality fell below the median, better survival was predicted.

Specimen: PBMCs, collected around atezolizumab (anti-PD-L1) treatment. This TCR came from a man between 70 and 80 years old with urothelial cancer. The V and J genes are TRBV15 and TRBJ1-1, with 7 bases that match TRBD1. The CDR3 reads CATSRDEGAGEAFF. CDR3 bases: TGTGCCACCAGCAGAGATGAGGGGGCCGGTGAAGCTTTCTTT.